Ten or more counts support the clone carrying this T cell receptor (beta chain). Its antigen is unknown. The V gene lost 1 base and the J gene lost 1 base, with 7 bases spanning the gap. CDR3 size: 14 residues. Germline-derived CDR1 and CDR2 are SGHTA and FQGNSA. The record originates from a study of T cell repertoires in cytomegalovirus infection. For the study at large: It can be stated that public TCR beta signatures indicated CMV infection as well as a matching HLA type.

Study-wide findings and caveats: Identification of carriers of CMV plus the relevant HLA was achieved through cumulative public TCR beta family frequency.

Using its own MiXCR run on the reads, TCRdb lists one record per CDR3 protein. The sample yields some 220,000 distinct CDR3 sequences, approximately 6.7% seen once. Sequenced sample: PBMCs. This sequence originates from a human donor in good health (CMV status not recorded). Some clones in this sample may be carry-over from other donors' samples. This chain links TRBV7-2 with TRBJ1-1; perhaps TRBD1 as D (5 bases). CDR3 in DNA: TGTGCCAGCAGCTTAGGGGGGAAGAACACTGAAGCTTTCTTT. Translated: CASSLGGKNTEAFF.